This section outlines one TCR beta chain sequence together with its context. This specimen belongs to a study of T cell repertoires in aging, cancer and after chemotherapy. Looking at the study overall: Paired samples before and after chemotherapy came from glioblastoma patients receiving temozolomide-based therapy.

The template was genomic DNA from peripheral blood, not RNA. In germline, CDR1 is SGHRS, CDR2 YFSETQ. The CDR3 runs to 16 residues. The germline V and J ends were trimmed by 0 bases and 6 bases, with 16 bases remaining between them. A mixed TRB-A/B primer pool amplified rearranged TRB by multiplex touch-down PCR. TCRdb re-analysed the multiplex PCR reads in MiXCR, keeping a single row per CDR3 protein. The sample shows almost 3,000 distinct CDR3 sequences, 28% of them seen only once. Sequencing input: blood. The TCR comes from a human donor with a solid tumor. This rearrangement joins TRBV5-1 to TRBJ1-5; D call uncertain. CDR3 loop: CASSLAAEGGGQPQHF. CDR3 bases: TGCGCCAGCAGCTTGGCGGCAGAAGGCGGAGGTCAGCCCCAGCATTTT.